A single sample gave rise to the 18 T cell receptor beta chains below, sequenced in a study of cytomegalovirus exposure and HLA in healthy donors. Amplification used 60 Vbeta primers and 13 Jbeta primers. Method: immunoSEQ multiplex PCR; TCRdb's copy keeps in-frame clones and lacks some. The profile covers about 120,000 clones, with 60% to 85% appearing a single time and under 3.5% taken by the ten largest. Input material: PBMCs. The receptors originated from a female donor in good health and CMV-seronegative.

The chain combines TRBV6-1 with TRBJ2-1, with 8 bases matching TRBD2. The CDR3 runs 13 residues. Unmatched junction bases numbered 9, after V lost 9 bases and J lost 8 bases. The germline gives CDR1 MNHNS, CDR2 SASEGT. The DNA of the CDR3 is TGTGCCAGTGTACCGGGACTAGTGTATGAGCAGTTCTTC. Its protein is CASVPGLVYEQFF.

Concerning this clone itself: The same CDR3 arises from other DNA sequences in this sample as well. The chain carries TRBV30 and TRBJ2-2; TRBD2 might be the D (5 bases). The CDR3 runs 12 residues. The V end lost 2 bases, the J end lost 5 bases, and 6 bases lay between the germline ends. Germline V gene lookup returns CDR1 GTSNPN and CDR2 SVGIG (reference sequence). CDR3 loop: CAWSLATGELFF. CDR3 coding DNA: TGTGCCTGGAGTCTAGCTACCGGGGAGCTGTTTTTT.

This chain uses TRBV14 with TRBJ2-5, with D tentatively TRBD2 (5 bases). The V and J ends lost 4 bases and 2 bases respectively, with 5 bases between them. The CDR3 has 12 amino acids. Germline values: CDR1 SGHDN, CDR2 FVKESK. CDR3 nucleotide sequence: TGTGCCAGCAGCCCGGGACAAGAGACCCAGTACTTC. This translates into CASSPGQETQYF.

This clone showed up just once. Its ends do not fully match the called genes, so a read error is possible. The chain joins TRBV7-9 to TRBJ2-7, with 11 bases lining up with TRBD1. Looked up from germline, CDR1 is SEHNR and CDR2 is FQNEAQ (reference sequence). This CDR3 contains 16 residues. The CDR3 here is CSSTSTPGQGAYEQYF. In nucleotides, the CDR3 is TGTTCCAGCACCTCGACCCCGGGACAGGGGGCCTACGAGCAGTACTTC.

CDR3 in DNA: TGCGCCAGCAGCCCTCGGACAGGGGGCACAGATACGCAGTATTTT. As protein: CASSPRTGGTDTQYF. The rearrangement links TRBV5-1 to TRBJ2-3; 9 bases fit TRBD1. CDR3 length equals 15 residues. Unmatched junction bases numbered 4, after V lost 4 bases and J lost 1 base. The V gene's germline CDR1 is SGHRS and CDR2 YFSETQ.

The chain combines TRBV7-9 with TRBJ2-5, with D hard to call. The J call may be incorrect, as the DNA end agrees better with TRBJ2-7. Germline CDR1 is SEHNR and CDR2 is FQNEAQ (reference sequence). This CDR3 has 17 amino acids. For the CDR3, the DNA is TGTGCCAGCAGCTTGGAGCTTTTAGACGAAGGAACCTACGAGCAGTACTTC. It yields the protein CASSLELLDEGTYEQYF.

This clone was counted only a few times. The chain has TRBV4-2 and TRBJ2-2, with no clear D. CDR3 length: 15 amino acids. The V and J ends lost 1 base and 3 bases respectively, with 9 bases between them. Germline CDR1 reads LGHNA; CDR2 reads YNFKEQ. The CDR3 DNA sequence: TGTGCCAGCAGCCAAGTTATCCGGGACACCGGGGAGCTGTTTTTT. Amino acid sequence: CASSQVIRDTGELFF.

V usage is TRBV15 and J usage is TRBJ1-2, with 7 bases lining up with TRBD1. This CDR3 spans 14 amino acids. J lost 8 bases, V lost 1 base, and 7 bases had no gene match. Germline V gene sequence: CDR1 LNHNV, CDR2 YYDKDF (reference sequence). The CDR3 region has the DNA TGTGCCACCAGCAGAGGTGGTAGGACAGGAGGCTACACCTTC. Translation gives CATSRGGRTGGYTF.

The chain links TRBV6-6 to TRBJ1-5, with D uncertain. The CDR3 totals 15 residues. Trimming left V 6 bases short and J 5 bases short, with 17 bases between. Per germline, CDR1 MNHNY and CDR2 SVGAGI (reference sequence). The CDR3 sequence is CASRPGREPYQPQHF. The CDR3 nucleotides are TGTGCCAGCAGGCCCGGTAGGGAGCCCTATCAGCCCCAGCATTTT.

The chain joins TRBV23-1 to TRBJ1-6, with D unclear. TRBV23-1 is an open reading frame whose function is uncertain. With 2 bases removed from V and 0 bases from J, the gap between germline ends came to 8 bases. The CDR3 has 16 amino acids. CDR3 DNA sequence: TGCGCCAGCAGTCAAAGCCGGGTCTCCTATAATTCACCCCTCCACTTT. This gives the protein CASSQSRVSYNSPLHF.

The chain is built from TRBV27 and TRBJ1-3; 8 bases map to TRBD1. Germline trimming cut 5 bases from V and 2 bases from J; bases unmatched to any gene: 2. Germline assignment: CDR1 MNHEY and CDR2 SMNVEV (reference sequence). This CDR3 region has 14 residues. As DNA, the CDR3 is TGTGCCAGCAGTCAACAGGGGGCTGGAAACACCATATATTTT. Protein sequence: CASSQQGAGNTIYF.

J is TRBJ1-2 and V is TRBV7-2; 7 nucleotides align to TRBD1. Germline values: CDR1 SGHTA, CDR2 FQGNSA. After removal of 0 bases from V and 7 bases from J, the junction contained 5 bases not matched to a gene. The CDR3 is made up of 14 amino acids. CDR3 sequence (DNA): TGTGCCAGCAGCTTAGCGACAGGGAGTTCTGGCTACACCTTC. Its translation is CASSLATGSSGYTF.

V gene TRBV9 combines with J gene TRBJ2-2, with no clear D. Trimming removed 0 bases from V and 6 bases from J, with 6 bases in between. The CDR3 consists of 13 residues. Germline assignment: CDR1 SGDLS and CDR2 YYNGEE. The CDR3 DNA sequence: TGTGCCAGCAGCGTAGTGTCTGCCGGGGAGCTGTTTTTT. The encoded protein is CASSVVSAGELFF.

The chain joins TRBV9 to TRBJ2-3; weak D call: TRBD2 (7 bases). The ends were cut back, 3 bases at V and 1 base at J, with 12 bases in the middle. Per the germline V gene, CDR1 is SGDLS and CDR2 is YYNGEE. The CDR3 totals 15 residues. CDR3 sequence: CASSGGGGGTDTQYF. The CDR3 nucleotides are TGTGCCAGCAGCGGGGGAGGGGGTGGCACAGATACGCAGTATTTT.

This chain connects TRBV4-3 to TRBJ1-5; TRBD1 is a possible D gene (6 bases). V lost 4 bases and J lost 0, with 10 bases in between. This CDR3 has 15 residues. Germline CDR1 LGHNA, CDR2 YSLEER. The CDR3 here is CASSLGHLSNQPQHF. The CDR3 DNA is TGCGCCAGCAGCCTGGGACACCTTAGCAATCAGCCCCAGCATTTT.

The chain joins TRBV4-2 to TRBJ2-7, with D perhaps TRBD2 (5 bases). V lost 4 bases to trimming and J lost 4 bases, with 17 bases between them. This CDR3 has 15 residues. CDR1 LGHNA and CDR2 YNFKEQ come from the germline V gene. Here the CDR3 DNA reads TGTGCCAGCAGCCCGGATCGCGACGGGGAATACGAGCAGTACTTC. Translation gives CASSPDRDGEYEQYF.

The rearrangement joins TRBV6-6 to TRBJ2-3; D ambiguous. Trimming stripped 3 bases from V and 5 bases from J, with 9 bases between. Looked up from germline, CDR1 is MNHNY and CDR2 is SVGAGI (reference sequence). This CDR3 is built from 13 residues. DNA of the CDR3: TGTGCCAGCAGTTATCGGTCCGGAGATACGCAGTATTTT. As protein: CASSYRSGDTQYF.

V gene TRBV5-4 combines with J gene TRBJ1-2; 7 nucleotides line up with TRBD1. The CDR3 has 15 residues. J lost 0 bases, V lost 2 bases, and 4 bases had no gene match. Germline V gene data show CDR1 as SGHNT and CDR2 as YYREEE (reference sequence). In DNA, the CDR3 is TGTGCCAGCAGCTTCGGACAGGAAACTAACTATGGCTACACCTTC. Amino acid sequence: CASSFGQETNYGYTF.